This entry is about one TCR beta chain. Germline V gives CDR1 SGHTA, CDR2 FQGTGA. Trimming left V 6 bases short and J 4 bases short, with 16 bases between. This CDR3 contains 15 residues. These data are taken from a study of T cells in lung cancer brain metastases. TCRdb's table, derived via immunoSEQ multiplex PCR, lists solely in-frame clones and lacks some. The sample records about 2,800 clones, roughly 93% being singletons. This TCR was recovered from a woman in her forties or fifties with non-small cell lung cancer. J is TRBJ2-1 and V is TRBV7-3; D possibly matches TRBD1 or TRBD2 (5 bases each). The sequenced sample was tumor tissue from the primary lung tumor. CDR3 protein: CASSQSRGDYNEQFF. In DNA, the CDR3 is TGTGCCAGCAGTCAATCTCGGGGCGATTACAATGAGCAGTTCTTC. Full variable domain (remainder filled in from reference TRBV7-3 and TRBJ2-1): GAGVSQTPSNKVTEKGKYVELRCDPISGHTALYWYRQSLGQGPEFLIYFQGTGAADDSGLPNDRFFAVRPEGSVSTLKIQRTERGDSAVYLCASSQSRGDYNEQFFGPGTRLTVL.